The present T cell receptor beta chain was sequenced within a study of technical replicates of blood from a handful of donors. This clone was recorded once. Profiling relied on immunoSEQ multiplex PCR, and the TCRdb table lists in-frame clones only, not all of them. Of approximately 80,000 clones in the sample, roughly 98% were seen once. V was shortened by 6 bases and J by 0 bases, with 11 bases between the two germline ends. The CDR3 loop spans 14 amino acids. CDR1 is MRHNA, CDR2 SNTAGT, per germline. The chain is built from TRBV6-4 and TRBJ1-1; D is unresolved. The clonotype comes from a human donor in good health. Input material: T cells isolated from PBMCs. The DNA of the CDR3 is TGTGCCAGCAGGCCGGGAACCATGAACACTGAAGCTTTCTTT. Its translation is CASRPGTMNTEAFF.